This T cell receptor beta chain was sequenced for a study of blood T cell repertoires in COVID-19. Generated by immunoSEQ multiplex PCR, the TCRdb table keeps only in-frame clones and is missing some. This sample has some 62,000 clones, with approximately 92% found just once. The CDR3 contains 13 residues. Germline V gene sequence: CDR1 LNHDA, CDR2 SQIVND (reference sequence). Losses at the gene ends were 3 bases for V and 8 bases for J; bases not matched to a gene: 5. The receptor was derived from a woman aged 55-69 years with COVID-19, enrolled during active disease. V is TRBV19 and J is TRBJ2-7; 9 bases match TRBD1. Sequencing was performed on peripheral blood. CDR3 coding DNA: TGTGCCAGTAGTATGTCGACAGGGGGGAAGCAGTACTTC. This sequence encodes CASSMSTGGKQYF.